Presented here are 12 T cell receptor beta chains from one specimen sequenced in a study of identical twins. TCRdb processed the 5' RACE reads anew with MiXCR; each CDR3 protein has one entry. The table includes approximately 700,000 distinct CDR3 sequences, around 6% detected once. Sequencing used naive T cells sorted from blood. The receptor set was obtained from a man aged 18 to 29 in good health.

The rearrangement joins TRBV7-8 to TRBJ2-5, with D maybe TRBD2 (6 bases). The germline gives CDR1 SGHVS, CDR2 FQNEAQ. The length of the CDR3 is 16 residues. Trimming removed 5 bases from V and 4 bases from J, with 20 bases in between. The CDR3 loop reads CASSKTGVGVRETQYF. DNA of the CDR3: TGTGCCAGCAGCAAGACGGGGGTGGGGGTGCGAGAGACCCAGTACTTC. Together with reference TRBV7-8 and TRBJ2-5, the CDR3 gives the full variable domain: GAGVSQSPRYKVAKRGQDVALRCDPISGHVSLFWYQQALGQGPEFLTYFQNEAQLDKSGLPSDRFFAERPEGSVSTLKIQRTQQEDSAVYLCASSKTGVGVRETQYFGPGTRLLVL.

The table lists this clonotype with a few counts. The V call is TRBV19, the J call TRBJ1-5; 7 positions agree with TRBD1. The length of the CDR3 is 15 residues. Trimming at V came to 3 bases and at J to 4 bases, leaving 6 bases not matched to a gene. Looked up from germline, CDR1 is LNHDA and CDR2 is SQIVND (reference sequence). CDR3 sequence: CASSMQTGLNQPQHF. In DNA form, the CDR3 reads TGTGCCAGTAGTATGCAGACAGGGCTAAATCAGCCCCAGCATTTT.

The rearrangement uses TRBV16 and TRBJ1-2, with D hard to call. V was cut by 0 bases and J by 8 bases, with 7 bases left in between. The CDR3 extends over 12 amino acids. Germline CDR1 and CDR2: KGHSY and FQNENV. In DNA form, the CDR3 reads TGTGCCAGCAGCCAATCTTCCCCAGGCTACACCTTC. It specifies CASSQSSPGYTF.

This clonotype was seen ten or more times. The rearrangement joins TRBV12-3 or TRBV12-4 to TRBJ2-7, with 12 positions matching TRBD2. The CDR3 has 15 amino acids. The trim removed 5 bases at V and 7 bases at J, leaving 9 bases unmatched. The CDR3 nucleotides are TGTGCCAGCAGTCCCACGCCCGGACTAGCGGGAGAGCAGTACTTC. It translates to CASSPTPGLAGEQYF.

This clonotype was picked up a small number of times. This chain uses TRBV19 with TRBJ2-2, with D perhaps assigned TRBD1 or TRBD2 (6 bases each). Germline-derived CDR1 and CDR2 are LNHDA and SQIVND (reference sequence). V was trimmed by 3 bases and J by 7 bases, leaving 15 bases between them. CDR3 size: 15 residues. CDR3 in DNA: TGTGCCAGTAGTATCTGGGGGGCGGCAGGCGGGGAGCTGTTTTTT. Its translation: CASSIWGAAGGELFF.

The chain combines TRBV10-2 with TRBJ2-1; the D gene could be TRBD1 or TRBD2 (5 bases each). V gave up 8 bases and J gave up 4 bases, with 12 bases separating them. The germline gives CDR1 WSHSY, CDR2 SAAADI. CDR3 size: 13 residues. The CDR3 coding sequence is TGCGCCAGCCGGTCTGGGGGTTACAATGAGCAGTTCTTC. As protein: CASRSGGYNEQFF.

This sequence joins TRBV21-1 and TRBJ2-1; no DNA check was done on the table's D call, TRBD2. TRBV21-1 is listed as a pseudogene. The CDR3 has 15 residues. The chain's CDR3 is CASSNGAGVGNEQFF. In DNA, the CDR3 is TGTGCCAGCAGCAATGGCGCGGGAGTGGGTAATGAGCAGTTCTTC.

This clonotype is a singleton in its sample. The chain recombines TRBV28 with TRBJ2-5; 13 bases are a match to TRBD2. The CDR3 extends over 17 amino acids. The V and J ends lost 5 bases and 6 bases, in that order; junction bases with no gene match: 12. Looked up from germline, CDR1 is MDHEN and CDR2 is SYDVKM. As DNA, the CDR3 is TGTGCCAGCAGTCCGGGACTAGCGGGAACGCAGTGGAAGACCCAGTACTTC. Encoded protein: CASSPGLAGTQWKTQYF.

For this clonotype: Just one base apart from a much larger clone, this may be a read error. This chain links TRBV29-1 with TRBJ1-2; D is uncertain. The CDR3 sequence is 14 residues long. Germline CDR1 and CDR2: SQVTM and ANQGSEA. V was clipped by 4 bases and J by 4 bases, with 16 bases between them. The CDR3 is CSVGPGPQFYGYTF. Written as DNA, the CDR3 is TGCAGCGTTGGGCCCGGCCCCCAATTCTATGGCTACACCTTC.

This clonotype was detected ten times or more. The chain has TRBV10-3 and TRBJ1-2; 10 bases align to TRBD1. The germline V gene has CDR1 ENHRY and CDR2 SYGVKD. The CDR3 is 16 residues long. V lost 1 base to trimming and J lost 5 bases; unmatched junction nucleotides: 7. The CDR3 spells CAISELSGQGSYGYTF. In DNA, the CDR3 is TGTGCCATCAGTGAGTTATCGGGACAGGGGAGTTATGGCTACACCTTC.

This clonotype has ten or more counts. The J gene is TRBJ2-7, the V gene TRBV15; 8 nucleotides align to TRBD1. The CDR3 has 17 residues. Germline CDR1 reads LNHNV; CDR2 reads YYDKDF (reference sequence). J lost 3 bases, V lost 2 bases, and 12 bases had no gene match. This chain's CDR3 is CATSRIPGTGINYEQYV. The CDR3, as DNA: TGTGCCACCAGCAGAATACCCGGGACAGGCATTAACTACGAGCAGTACGTC.

This clonotype has at least ten counts. V is TRBV29-1 and J is TRBJ2-5, with TRBD1 matching over 7 bases. Germline CDR1 and CDR2: SQVTM and ANQGSEA. The CDR3 covers 12 residues. The V and J ends lost 7 bases and 1 base, in that order; junction bases with no gene match: 3. In DNA, the CDR3 is TGCAGCGGAAGACAGGGCCAAGAGACCCAGTACTTC. Translated: CSGRQGQETQYF.